Reported below is one T cell receptor (beta chain). Source study methods: Amplifying reference gene primers gave estimates of nucleated cell counts. Clones were sequenced by immunoSEQ multiplex PCR, and TCRdb holds only the in-frame ones, with some missing. That table is the source of V, J and clone size, and D and trimming were worked out from the DNA. In the table there are under 200,000 clones, approximately 85% of which are singletons. These data come from a study of blood T cell repertoires in COVID-19. About the study: Samples of COVID-19 (acute and convalescent) were obtained from the United States, Italy and Spain. Nucleic acid was either cDNA or gDNA, and it came from T cells, B-cell-depleted T cells, or PBMCs.

This CDR3 comprises 15 residues. The germline CDR1 and CDR2 sequences are SGHAT and FQNNGV. Trimming cost V 7 bases and J 1 base; bases outside gene matches: 9. Adults between roughly 18 and 100 years of age took part from 24 US areas. This TCR came from a man in his forties with acute COVID-19. This rearrangement joins TRBV11-2 to TRBJ2-7; TRBD1 matches at 8 bases. The specimen was PBMCs or T cells enriched from blood (not recorded which). The CDR3 loop reads CASTGRGQGSYEQYF. The CDR3 DNA reads as TGTGCCAGCACAGGCAGGGGGCAAGGATCCTACGAGCAGTACTTC.